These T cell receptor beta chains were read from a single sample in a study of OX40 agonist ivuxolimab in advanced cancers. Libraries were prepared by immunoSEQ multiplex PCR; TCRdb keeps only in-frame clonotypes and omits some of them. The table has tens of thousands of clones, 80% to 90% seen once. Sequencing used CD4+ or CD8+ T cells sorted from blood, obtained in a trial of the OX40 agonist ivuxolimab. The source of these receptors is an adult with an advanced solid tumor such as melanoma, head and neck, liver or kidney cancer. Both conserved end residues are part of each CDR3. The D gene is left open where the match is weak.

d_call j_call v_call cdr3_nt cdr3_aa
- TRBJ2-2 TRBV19 TGTGCCAGTAGTATACTTGGCGGGGAGCTGTTTTTT CASSILGGELFF
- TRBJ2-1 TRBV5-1 TGCGCCAGCAGCTTGTCGGGGAGCTCCTACAATGAGCAGTTCTTC CASSLSGSSYNEQFF
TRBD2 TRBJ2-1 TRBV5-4 TGTGCCAGCAGCGGACTAGCAAGGTACAATGAGCAGTTCTTC CASSGLARYNEQFF
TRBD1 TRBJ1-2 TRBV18 TGTGCCAGCTCACCACCGGGACAGAATAACTATGGCTACACCTTC CASSPPGQNNYGYTF
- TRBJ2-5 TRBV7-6 TGTGCCAGCAGCCCAACATCCTTTCAAGAGACCCAGTACTTC CASSPTSFQETQYF
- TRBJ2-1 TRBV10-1 TGCGCCAGCAACTTCACAGGGATGGGATACAATGAGCAGTTCTTC CASNFTGMGYNEQFF
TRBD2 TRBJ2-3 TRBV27 TGTGCCAGCAGTTTATTTAGCGGGAGCGCAGATACGCAGTATTTT CASSLFSGSADTQYF
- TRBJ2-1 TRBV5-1 TGCGCCAGCAATGAGGGCCACGCCTACAATGAGCAGTTCTTC CASNEGHAYNEQFF
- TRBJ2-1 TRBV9 TGTGCCAGCAGCTTAAAGCCGGGGGCCGACAATGAGCAGTTCTTC CASSLKPGADNEQFF
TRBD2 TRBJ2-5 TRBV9 TGTGCCAGCAGCGTAGGGGTTAGCGGGAACCAAGAGACCCAGTACTTC CASSVGVSGNQETQYF
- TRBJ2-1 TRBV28 TGTGCCAGCAGCTCCCCAACCGGCTCCTACAATGAGCAGTTCTTC CASSSPTGSYNEQFF
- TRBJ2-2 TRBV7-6 TGTGCCAGCAGCACAAGGGGAGCCGGGGAGCTGTTTTTT CASSTRGAGELFF
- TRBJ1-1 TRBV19 TGTGCCAGTAGTCGGACGGACTCTGACAGGATGGCTTTCTTT CASSRTDSDRMAFF
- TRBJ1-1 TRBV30 TGTGCCTGGAGTGTGTCGGTAGGGAACACTGAAGCTTTCTTT CAWSVSVGNTEAFF
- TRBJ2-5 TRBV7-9 TGTGCCAGCAGCTCAACGAGGGGGGTAAGGGGAGAGACCCAGTACTTC CASSSTRGVRGETQYF
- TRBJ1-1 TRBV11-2 TGTGCCAGCAGCTTAGCAGGGAGGGGAGCTTTCTTT CASSLAGRGAFF
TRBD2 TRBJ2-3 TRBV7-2 TGTGCCAGCAGCTTAGCCGCCGGACTAGCGGGAGGGCCGGGGGCAGATACGCAGTATTTT CASSLAAGLAGGPGADTQYF
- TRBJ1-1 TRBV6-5 TGTGCCAGCAGTTACTCGAGAGTAATGACCACTGAAGCTTTCTTT CASSYSRVMTTEAFF
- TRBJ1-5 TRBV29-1 TGCAGCGTTGGAGGGGTCAATCAGCCCCAGCATTTT CSVGGVNQPQHF
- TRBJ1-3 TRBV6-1 TGTGCCAGCAGTGAACGGAGCTCTGGAAACACCATATATTTT CASSERSSGNTIYF
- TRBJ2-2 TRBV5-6 TGTGCCAGCAGCTTTGCTACCGGGGAGCTGTTTTTT CASSFATGELFF
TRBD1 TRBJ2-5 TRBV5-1 TGCGCCAGCAGCTTGGCCGGACAGGGCCAAGAGACCCAGTACTTC CASSLAGQGQETQYF